These 28 T cell receptor beta chains originate from one sample sequenced in a study of blood T cell repertoires in COVID-19. Sequencing used immunoSEQ multiplex PCR; TCRdb keeps in-frame clones, though not all of them. The table shows about 240,000 clones, with 70% to 85% occurring only once. The specimen sequenced was peripheral blood. These receptors were taken from a woman older than 75 with acute or convalescent COVID-19.

This clone was found once. The gene calls are TRBV27 and TRBJ1-3, with D possibly TRBD1 on 5 matching bases. The CDR3 extends over 15 amino acids. Germline V CDR1 and CDR2: MNHEY, SMNVEV (reference sequence). Trimming removed 0 bases at V and 2 bases at J, with 8 bases between. CDR3 coding DNA: TGTGCCAGCAGTTTATCCTCCAGGGCTGGAAACACCATATATTTT. It specifies CASSLSSRAGNTIYF.

Here the CDR3 reads CASSPTRSDTQYF. The CDR3 DNA follows: TGTGCCAGCAGCCCAACTAGGTCAGATACGCAGTATTTT. The chain combines TRBV3-1 (or the pseudogene TRBV3-2) with TRBJ2-3, with D possibly TRBD2 on 5 matching bases. The CDR3 covers 13 residues. The ends were cut back, 4 bases at V and 4 bases at J, with 9 bases in the middle. Germline values: CDR1 LGHDT, CDR2 YNNKEL (reference sequence).

The chain joins TRBV28 to TRBJ1-5; possible D gene TRBD1, 6 bases. V lost 8 bases and J 3 bases, leaving 17 bases between the germline ends. Germline V gene lookup returns CDR1 MDHEN and CDR2 SYDVKM. This CDR3 has 15 amino acids. Here the CDR3 reads CASLTEQGFNQPQHF. The CDR3 DNA reads as TGTGCCAGCCTCACTGAACAGGGCTTCAATCAGCCCCAGCATTTT.

This clone was counted a few times. The V gene is TRBV5-1, the J gene TRBJ2-2, with TRBD1 identical over 9 bases. The length of the CDR3 is 16 residues. Germline loops: CDR1 SGHRS, CDR2 YFSETQ. The ends lost 1 base at V and 2 bases at J; junction bases unmatched: 3. The CDR3 loop reads CASSLLGQGNTGELFF. Here the CDR3 DNA reads TGCGCCAGCAGCTTGTTGGGACAGGGTAACACCGGGGAGCTGTTTTTT.

The genes are TRBV4-1 and TRBJ2-7; 13 bases align to TRBD2. Trimming cost V 4 bases and J 4 bases; bases outside gene matches: 7. The CDR3 loop spans 16 amino acids. From germline, CDR1 is MGHRA and CDR2 YSYEKL. The CDR3, as DNA: TGCGCCAGCAGCCGCGTTGGGACTAGCGGGGTTTACGAGCAGTACTTC. Translation: CASSRVGTSGVYEQYF.

The chain joins TRBV7-2 to TRBJ2-5; TRBD2 matches at 8 bases. The CDR3 is made up of 14 amino acids. CDR1 is SGHTA, CDR2 FQGNSA, per germline. J gave up 0 bases and V 3 bases, and 0 bases lay outside the gene matches. The CDR3 DNA follows: TGTGCCAGCAGCTTGCGGGGGGACCAAGAGACCCAGTACTTC. Protein: CASSLRGDQETQYF. Looking up the rest from reference TRBV7-2 and TRBJ2-5 gives the full variable domain: GAGVSQSPSNKVTEKGKDVELRCDPISGHTALYWYRQSLGQGLEFLIYFQGNSAPDKSGLPSDRFSAERTGGSVSTLTIQRTQQEDSAVYLCASSLRGDQETQYFGPGTRLLVL.

J is TRBJ2-3 and V is TRBV12-3 or TRBV12-4, with D maybe TRBD1 (5 bases). There are 13 residues in the CDR3. Between the trimmed V and J ends, which lost 1 base and 9 bases, there was a span of 11 bases. The CDR3, as DNA: TGTGCCAGCAGTTTAGGGCAGGGTTCCACGCAGTATTTT. Translation gives CASSLGQGSTQYF.

The J gene is TRBJ2-7, the V gene TRBV7-6; 11 nucleotides align to TRBD1. Trimming removed 0 bases from V and 3 bases from J; junction bases left unmatched: 16. CDR1 is SGHVS and CDR2 is FNYEAQ in the germline V gene. The CDR3 is 20 amino acids. CDR3 sequence reads: CASSLAVTGGTGGRNYEQYF. DNA for the CDR3: TGTGCCAGCAGCTTAGCGGTAACCGGGGGGACAGGGGGAAGGAACTACGAGCAGTACTTC.

The chain joins TRBV6-5 to TRBJ2-7, with D tentatively TRBD2 (5 bases). This CDR3 region has 14 residues. Trimming pared 7 bases from V and 3 bases from J, leaving 16 bases between. From germline, CDR1 is MNHEY and CDR2 SVGAGI. The DNA for the CDR3 is TGTGCCAGCATTACCAACGGGAACGGCTACGAGCAGTACTTC. Encoded protein: CASITNGNGYEQYF.

V is TRBV7-9 and J is TRBJ2-1, with 8 bases fitting TRBD2. CDR3 length equals 15 residues. Germline V CDR1 and CDR2: SEHNR, FQNEAQ (reference sequence). V dropped 7 bases and J dropped 1; count of bases not matched to a gene: 6. CDR3: CASTNSGSSYNEQFF. CDR3 nucleotides: TGTGCCAGCACCAACAGCGGGAGTTCCTACAATGAGCAGTTCTTC. The variable domain in full, completed from reference TRBV7-9 and TRBJ2-1, reads DTGVSQNPRHKITKRGQNVTFRCDPISEHNRLYWYRQTLGQGPEFLTYFQNEAQLEKSRLLSDRFSAERPKGSFSTLEIQRTEQGDSAMYLCASTNSGSSYNEQFFGPGTRLTVL.

The J gene is TRBJ1-2, the V gene TRBV4-1; 8 bases agree with TRBD1. Per the germline V gene, CDR1 is MGHRA and CDR2 is YSYEKL. The CDR3 sequence is 15 residues long. The trim removed 1 base at V and 2 bases at J, leaving 3 bases unmatched. The CDR3 DNA follows: TGCGCCAGCAGCCAAGGGCAGGGGGCCAACTATGGCTACACCTTC. Translating it yields CASSQGQGANYGYTF.

The gene calls are TRBV18 and TRBJ1-4, with D possibly being TRBD1 (5 bases). The V and J ends lost 6 bases and 8 bases respectively, with 16 bases between them. Germline assignment: CDR1 KGHSH and CDR2 LQKENI. This CDR3 region has 14 residues. DNA of the CDR3: TGTGCCAGCTCCCAAAGCGGAGGGGAAGAAAAACTGTTTTTT. Amino acid sequence: CASSQSGGEEKLFF.

The V gene is TRBV5-4, the J gene TRBJ1-3, with a weak D call TRBD1 (6 bases). CDR1 SGHNT and CDR2 YYREEE come from the germline V gene (reference sequence). V lost 3 bases to trimming and J lost 3 bases, with 13 bases between them. This CDR3 has 15 residues. Here the CDR3 DNA reads TGTGCCAGCAGCTCCCCGGACAGCGGTGGAAACACCATATATTTT. The encoded protein is CASSSPDSGGNTIYF. Based on the CDR3 plus reference TRBV5-4 and TRBJ1-3, the full variable domain is ETGVTQSPTHLIKTRGQQVTLRCSSQSGHNTVSWYQQALGQGPQFIFQYYREEENGRGNFPPRFSGLQFPNYSSELNVNALELDDSALYLCASSSPDSGGNTIYFGEGSWLTVV.

V usage is TRBV5-1 and J usage is TRBJ1-1, with D hard to call. Germline V CDR1 and CDR2: SGHRS, YFSETQ. V was pared by 4 bases and J by 5 bases, with 18 bases between. The CDR3 is made up of 15 amino acids. The CDR3 protein is CASSTPPGRGTEAFF. CDR3 in DNA: TGCGCCAGCAGCACGCCCCCTGGTCGAGGAACTGAAGCTTTCTTT.

The chain joins TRBV3-1 (or the pseudogene TRBV3-2) to TRBJ2-7; D is undetermined. Germline CDR1 reads LGHDT; CDR2 reads YNNKEL (reference sequence). CDR3 length: 12 residues. V was shortened by 4 bases and J by 2 bases, with 6 bases between the two germline ends. CDR3 sequence (DNA): TGTGCCAGCAGCCTAACAACCTACGAGCAGTACTTC. The encoded protein is CASSLTTYEQYF.

The gene calls are TRBV6-5 and TRBJ1-2; 9 nucleotides match TRBD1. Trimming at V came to 5 bases and at J to 4 bases, leaving 8 bases not matched to a gene. Germline CDR1 reads MNHEY; CDR2 reads SVGAGI. The CDR3 loop spans 15 amino acids. CDR3 sequence: CASSRTGETGYGYTF. For the CDR3, the DNA is TGTGCCAGCAGTAGGACAGGGGAGACTGGCTATGGCTACACCTTC.

This sequence joins TRBV6-5 and TRBJ2-2; perhaps TRBD1 as D (5 bases). In germline, CDR1 is MNHEY, CDR2 SVGAGI. The CDR3 has 15 amino acids. The V gene lost 6 bases and the J gene lost 0 bases, with 11 bases spanning the gap. The CDR3 loop is CASRFQGANTGELFF. Written as DNA, the CDR3 is TGTGCCAGCAGGTTTCAGGGCGCGAACACCGGGGAGCTGTTTTTT.

The chain uses TRBV20-1 and TRBJ2-1; D call uncertain. Germline CDR1 reads DFQATT; CDR2 reads SNEGSKA (reference sequence). The CDR3 length is 11 residues. Trimming removed 3 bases from V and 9 bases from J, with 9 bases in between. DNA for the CDR3: TGCAGTGCTAGTGACGTCGGTGAGCAGTTCTTC. Protein: CSASDVGEQFF.

The chain recombines TRBV15 with TRBJ1-5; D is possibly TRBD1 (6 bases). Germline V CDR1 and CDR2: LNHNV, YYDKDF (reference sequence). This CDR3 region has 16 residues. The V end lost 3 bases, the J end lost 3 bases, and 15 bases lay between the germline ends. The CDR3 sequence: CATSRHRADVNQPQHF. The DNA for the CDR3 is TGTGCCACCAGCAGGCACAGGGCGGATGTCAATCAGCCCCAGCATTTT.

As regards this clone: A read error may account for a junction end that differs from germline. The chain joins TRBV4-1 to TRBJ2-7; 7 bases map to TRBD2. This CDR3 comprises 15 residues. Germline CDR1 reads MGHRA; CDR2 reads YSYEKL. The CDR3 reads CASSEDTGGLSEQYF. CDR3 DNA: TGCGCCAGCAGCGAAGATACCGGGGGACTAAGCGAGCAGTACTTC.

This clone was seen only a few times. V gene TRBV15 combines with J gene TRBJ1-6; no firm D call. The CDR3 covers 13 residues. From germline, CDR1 is LNHNV and CDR2 YYDKDF (reference sequence). V was cut by 3 bases and J by 10 bases, with 10 bases left in between. For the CDR3, the DNA is TGTGCCACCAGCAGGGCAAGTCACTCACCCCTCCACTTT. The encoded protein is CATSRASHSPLHF.

The chain is built from TRBV6-2 or TRBV6-3 and TRBJ1-5; no reliable D call. V shed 0 bases and J shed 3 bases, with 12 bases lying between them. CDR3 size: 16 residues. Germline V gene sequence: CDR1 MNHEY, CDR2 SVGEGT. CDR3 sequence: CASSYSTAQHNQPQHF. In DNA form, the CDR3 reads TGTGCCAGCAGTTACTCGACGGCACAGCACAATCAGCCCCAGCATTTT.

This clone was counted once. This chain uses TRBV4-1 with TRBJ2-3; 10 bases line up with TRBD2. V shed 4 bases and J 0 bases; nucleotides not matched to a gene: 7. The germline gives CDR1 MGHRA, CDR2 YSYEKL. The CDR3 extends over 17 amino acids. Written as DNA, the CDR3 is TGCGCCAGCAGCCGACGAAGCGGGGGGGAGAGCACAGATACGCAGTATTTT. Its translation: CASSRRSGGESTDTQYF.

The chain couples TRBV6-5 to TRBJ1-1, with 7 bases matching TRBD1. CDR1 is MNHEY, CDR2 SVGAGI, per germline. The CDR3 covers 15 residues. With 0 bases clipped from V and 2 bases from J, the junction kept 3 bases outside the gene matches. The CDR3 spells CASSYSRQGNTEAFF. The CDR3 nucleotides are TGTGCCAGCAGTTACTCCCGACAGGGCAACACTGAAGCTTTCTTT.

V usage is TRBV11-1 and J usage is TRBJ2-3; no reliable D call. The CDR3 loop spans 15 amino acids. The germline V gene has CDR1 SGHAT and CDR2 FQDESV (reference sequence). V lost 2 bases to trimming and J lost 4 bases, with 13 bases between them. The CDR3 coding sequence is TGTGCCAGCAGCTTAACTTTGCTTCCCGCAGATACGCAGTATTTT. Translating it yields CASSLTLLPADTQYF.

The chain recombines TRBV19 with TRBJ2-2, with D hard to call. The ends were cut back, 2 bases at V and 0 bases at J, with 10 bases in the middle. The CDR3 runs 16 residues. The germline CDR1 and CDR2 sequences are LNHDA and SQIVND (reference sequence). The CDR3 spells CASSILGRSNTGELFF. The CDR3 DNA sequence: TGTGCCAGTAGTATACTCGGCAGGTCGAACACCGGGGAGCTGTTTTTT.

The chain links TRBV4-1 to TRBJ1-4; D is unclear. Trimming stripped 0 bases from V and 8 bases from J, with 16 bases between. The CDR3 extends over 16 amino acids. Germline values: CDR1 MGHRA, CDR2 YSYEKL. The DNA of the CDR3 is TGCGCCAGCAGCCAAGAGTGGGCGGGGAGGAGCGAAAAACTGTTTTTT. Translated, it gives CASSQEWAGRSEKLFF.

V is TRBV6-5 and J is TRBJ2-3; 9 nucleotides agree with TRBD2. With 6 bases clipped from V and 3 bases from J, the junction kept 7 bases outside the gene matches. The CDR3 runs 15 residues. CDR1 and CDR2 from the germline V gene are MNHEY and SVGAGI. CDR3 sequence: CASSVAGVRTDTQYF. CDR3 DNA: TGTGCCAGCAGCGTAGCGGGGGTAAGGACAGATACGCAGTATTTT.